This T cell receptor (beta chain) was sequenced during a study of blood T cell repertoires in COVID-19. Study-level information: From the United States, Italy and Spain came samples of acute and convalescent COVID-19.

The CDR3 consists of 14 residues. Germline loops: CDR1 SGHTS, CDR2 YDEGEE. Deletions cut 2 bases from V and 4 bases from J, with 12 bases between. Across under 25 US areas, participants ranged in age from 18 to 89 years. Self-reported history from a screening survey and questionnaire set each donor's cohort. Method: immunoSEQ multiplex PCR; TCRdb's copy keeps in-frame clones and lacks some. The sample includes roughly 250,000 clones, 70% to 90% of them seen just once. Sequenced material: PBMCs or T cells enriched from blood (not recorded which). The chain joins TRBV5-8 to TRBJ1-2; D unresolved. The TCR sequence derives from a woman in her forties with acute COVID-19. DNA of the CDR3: TGTGCCAGCAGCTTCGCAGAAACCCTCTATGGCTACACCTTC. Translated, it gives CASSFAETLYGYTF.